The rows below give T cell receptor beta chains drawn from one sample of a study of cytomegalovirus exposure and HLA in healthy donors. The method was immunoSEQ multiplex PCR; TCRdb's version includes in-frame clones alone and lacks a portion of them. This table holds 190,000 or so clones, more than 75% found once. Sequenced sample: PBMCs. All receptors come from a male donor in good health and CMV-seropositive. The conserved cysteine and the conserved F or W are not part of the CDR3 here. The order of the fields is J gene, V gene, CDR3 protein.

J gene: TRBJ2-1
V gene: TRBV5-4
CDR3 protein: ASSRTSDLISEQF

J gene: TRBJ2-5
V gene: TRBV28
CDR3 protein: ASSFPDPGLVTETQY

J gene: TRBJ2-3
V gene: TRBV5-1
CDR3 protein: ASSFEQDTQY

J gene: TRBJ2-1
V gene: TRBV19
CDR3 protein: ASRNSGGGLDEQF

J gene: TRBJ2-2
V gene: TRBV5-4
CDR3 protein: ASSLSGSNTGELF

J gene: TRBJ1-1
V gene: TRBV5-6
CDR3 protein: ASSLAPRGLNTEAF

J gene: TRBJ1-1
V gene: TRBV6-1
CDR3 protein: AITGQRGTEAF

J gene: TRBJ2-7
V gene: TRBV7-9
CDR3 protein: ASSPRQNYEQY

J gene: TRBJ1-1
V gene: TRBV9
CDR3 protein: ASSVEQNTEAF

J gene: TRBJ2-3
V gene: TRBV9
CDR3 protein: ASSVGGLDTQY

J gene: TRBJ1-2
V gene: TRBV7-9
CDR3 protein: SSSARGEGINYGYT

J gene: TRBJ2-5
V gene: TRBV12-5
CDR3 protein: ASGGDASAPGETQY

J gene: TRBJ2-1
V gene: TRBV9
CDR3 protein: ASSVAGGGPAPYNEQF

J gene: TRBJ1-3
V gene: TRBV5-4
CDR3 protein: ASSLGGSGGNTIY

J gene: TRBJ1-4
V gene: TRBV7-2
CDR3 protein: ASSPRLGEKLF

J gene: TRBJ2-2
V gene: TRBV7-2
CDR3 protein: ASSLDSPLVTGELF

J gene: TRBJ1-1
V gene: TRBV28
CDR3 protein: ASSSLDRDTEAF

J gene: TRBJ2-5
V gene: TRBV29-1
CDR3 protein: SVSRGQITEETQY

J gene: TRBJ2-7
V gene: TRBV7-9
CDR3 protein: SSSFLAGVREQY

J gene: TRBJ1-1
V gene: TRBV14
CDR3 protein: ASSQSGGQMKAF

J gene: TRBJ2-3
V gene: TRBV5-1
CDR3 protein: ASSLNLRVGGRPTDTQY

J gene: TRBJ2-7
V gene: TRBV7-9
CDR3 protein: ASGGNSYEQY